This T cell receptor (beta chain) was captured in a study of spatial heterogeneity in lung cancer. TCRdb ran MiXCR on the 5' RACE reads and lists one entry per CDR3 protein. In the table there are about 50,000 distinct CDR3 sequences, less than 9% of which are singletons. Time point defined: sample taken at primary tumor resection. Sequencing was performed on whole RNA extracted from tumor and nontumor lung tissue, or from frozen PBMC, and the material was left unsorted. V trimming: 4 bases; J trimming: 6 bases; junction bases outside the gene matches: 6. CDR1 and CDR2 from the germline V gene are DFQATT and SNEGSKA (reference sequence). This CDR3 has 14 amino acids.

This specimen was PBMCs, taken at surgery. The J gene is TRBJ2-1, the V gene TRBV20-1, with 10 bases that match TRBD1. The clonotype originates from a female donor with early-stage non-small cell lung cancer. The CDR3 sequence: CSANRRTGGNEQFF. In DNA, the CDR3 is TGCAGTGCTAATAGAAGGACAGGGGGCAATGAGCAGTTCTTC.